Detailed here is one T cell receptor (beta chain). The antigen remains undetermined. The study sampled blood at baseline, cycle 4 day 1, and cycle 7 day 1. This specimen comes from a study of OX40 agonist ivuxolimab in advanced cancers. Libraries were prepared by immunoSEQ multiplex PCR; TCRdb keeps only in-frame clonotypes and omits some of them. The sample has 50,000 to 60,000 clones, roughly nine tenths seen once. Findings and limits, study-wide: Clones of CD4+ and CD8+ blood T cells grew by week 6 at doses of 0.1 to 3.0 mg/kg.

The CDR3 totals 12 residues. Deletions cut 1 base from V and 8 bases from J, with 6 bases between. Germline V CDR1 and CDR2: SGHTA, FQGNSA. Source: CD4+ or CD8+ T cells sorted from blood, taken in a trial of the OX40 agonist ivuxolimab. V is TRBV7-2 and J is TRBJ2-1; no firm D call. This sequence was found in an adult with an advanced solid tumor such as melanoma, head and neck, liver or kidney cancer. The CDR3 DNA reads TGTGCCAGCAGCTTAGTTGGCGATGAGCAGTTCTTC. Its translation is CASSLVGDEQFF.